The T cell receptor (beta chain) described here comes from a study of blood T cell repertoires in COVID-19 (dated by TCRdb to 2019 to 2021). In terms of the full investigation: The collaborator samples originated in the United States, Italy and Spain and spanned the acute and convalescent phases of COVID-19. The material from the prospective study consisted of cDNA or gDNA derived from T cells, B-cell-depleted T cells, or PBMCs. The dataset comprised deeply sampled blood TCRbeta repertoires from subjects exposed to, actively infected with, or recovered from COVID-19. The repertoires were released in a freely available public database intended as a resource for research on the immune response to SARS-CoV-2. Samples came from the ongoing ImmuneRACE study (first 160 participants) plus 1,254 subjects from 6 global collaborators. The sample metadata nearly always contained a de-identified subject ID, COVID-19 status, age in years and sex. HLA class I and class II types, where available, came from metadata supplied by the sample provider rather than from assay-based typing.

This clone was detected once. What this receptor recognizes is not known. No base quality values were provided; no much bigger clone lies one nucleotide off. TCRbeta CDR3 regions were amplified from genomic DNA by means of the immunoSEQ Assay, a bias-controlled multiplex PCR. Regarding the original processing steps: The number of nucleated cells in each sample was estimated from the amplification of reference gene primers within the assay. To quantify the absolute abundance of each unique TCRbeta CDR3 rearrangement, sequence reads were collapsed and filtered. For each sample, productive Simpson clonality was calculated by taking the square root of Simpson's diversity index across productive rearrangements. Held by TCRdb, this immuneACCESS table contains in-frame sequences only and omits some clones. Under half of the omission traces to an unresolved V gene where checked; the cause of the rest is unknown. D and trimming come from the DNA, and the V and J calls and clone size come from that table. This sample comprises about 150,000 clones, around 87% of them detected only once. Roughly 15% of the sample goes to the ten largest clones.

Collaborating institutions collected whole blood in K2EDTA tubes following their own protocols. For TCRbeta analysis, collaborator samples were shipped as frozen whole blood, as isolated PBMCs, or as DNA extracted from either sample type. Overall study outcomes, separate from this receptor: The amount of clinical and demographic metadata varied by source and participant and was provided uncurated.

CDR1 and CDR2 were assigned from the germline V gene as SQVTM and ANQGSEA. V is trimmed back by 7 bases and J by 2 bases, and the junction contains 12 bases that no gene match accounts for. The CDR3 covers 15 residues, taking in both the cysteine and the phenylalanine. Only the CDR3 region is kept as DNA, spanning 45 bases read in frame from base 1. The sequence is built from TRBV29-1 and TRBJ2-3; 7 central bases correspond to TRBD1. This sequence originates from a woman between 40 and 50 years old with acute or convalescent COVID-19. Sequences were obtained from peripheral blood. The CDR3 is CSADWGRGPTDTQYF. The DNA sequence is as follows: TGCAGCGCTGACTGGGGAAGGGGGCCCACAGATACGCAGTATTTT.